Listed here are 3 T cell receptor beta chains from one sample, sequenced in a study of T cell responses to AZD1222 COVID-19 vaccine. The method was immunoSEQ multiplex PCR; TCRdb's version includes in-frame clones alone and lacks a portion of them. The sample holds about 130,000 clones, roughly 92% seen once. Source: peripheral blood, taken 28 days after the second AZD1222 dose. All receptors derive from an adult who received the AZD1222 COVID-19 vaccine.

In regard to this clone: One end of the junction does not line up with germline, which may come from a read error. The CDR3 sequence: CASREGFGQDRYGYTF. The CDR3, as DNA: TGTGCCAGCAGGGAAGGGTTTGGACAGGATCGCTATGGCTACACCTTC. V and J are TRBV2 and TRBJ1-2; 7 nucleotides match TRBD1. Germline V lookup: CDR1 SNHLY, CDR2 FYNNEI. The CDR3 is 16 residues long.

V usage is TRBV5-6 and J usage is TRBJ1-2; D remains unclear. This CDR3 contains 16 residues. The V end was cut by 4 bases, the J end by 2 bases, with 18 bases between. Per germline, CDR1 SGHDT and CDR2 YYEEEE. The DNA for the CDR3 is TGTGCCAGCAGCCACTCAACGGTCCCCGGGAACTATGGCTACACCTTC. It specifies CASSHSTVPGNYGYTF.

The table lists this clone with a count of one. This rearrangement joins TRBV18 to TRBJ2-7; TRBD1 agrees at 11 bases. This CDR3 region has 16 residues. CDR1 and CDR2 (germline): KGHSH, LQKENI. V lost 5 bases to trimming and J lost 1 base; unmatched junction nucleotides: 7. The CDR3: CASSKGQGAGSYEQYF. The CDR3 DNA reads TGTGCCAGCTCAAAAGGACAGGGGGCTGGATCCTACGAGCAGTACTTC.